This T cell receptor (beta chain) was documented in a study of blood T cell repertoires in COVID-19. This clone has just one count. The V gene end was trimmed by 4 bases and the J gene end by 4 bases; junction bases not matched to a gene: 5. The length of the CDR3 is 17 residues. The V gene's germline CDR1 is SGHTA and CDR2 FQGNSA. Per the original methods: Estimates of nucleated cell counts were drawn from the amplification of reference gene primers. Repertoires were generated with immunoSEQ multiplex PCR, while TCRdb's copy carries only in-frame clones and drops some. The DNA gave D and trimming, while V, J and clone size come from that table. The table records 130,000 to 150,000 clones, 65% to 85% of them present only once. Residents of 24 US areas, aged about 18 to 100 years, made up the participants. People in the exposed group encountered a COVID-19 case within 2 weeks before entering the study.

Sequenced material: PBMCs or T cells enriched from blood (not recorded which). The source is a woman between 45 and 65 years old who had been exposed to COVID-19. The chain is built from TRBV7-2 and TRBJ2-1; TRBD2 agrees at 15 bases. CDR3 region: CASSSGTSGRLYNEQFF. The DNA of the CDR3 is TGTGCCAGCAGCTCCGGGACTAGCGGGAGGCTTTACAATGAGCAGTTCTTC.